The 10 T cell receptor beta chains below come from one sample, sequenced in a study of radiotherapy plus CTLA-4 blockade in lung cancer. Sequencing used immunoSEQ multiplex PCR; TCRdb keeps in-frame clones, though not all of them. The sample carries 85,000 to 90,000 clones, more than 75% recorded once. Sequencing was performed on peripheral blood, taken from a patient treated with radiotherapy plus ipilimumab. All receptors derive from a human donor with non-small cell lung cancer that progressed on radiotherapy plus ipilimumab.

This clone has only one observation. The chain uses TRBV27 and TRBJ2-5, with 9 bases matching TRBD2. Per the germline V gene, CDR1 is MNHEY and CDR2 is SMNVEV (reference sequence). CDR3 size: 17 residues. V lost 5 bases and J lost 5; bases outside the gene matches: 15. Here the CDR3 reads CASSRRRDSSGGETQYF. CDR3 sequence (DNA): TGTGCCAGCAGTCGACGCCGGGACTCGAGCGGGGGGGAGACCCAGTACTTC.

The chain is built from TRBV18 and TRBJ1-1; 7 nucleotides align to TRBD1. The CDR3 has 14 residues. J lost 1 base, V lost 6 bases, and 5 bases had no gene match. Germline V CDR1 and CDR2: KGHSH, LQKENI. CDR3 sequence: CASSQGTENTEAFF. The CDR3 bases are TGTGCCAGCTCCCAGGGGACAGAGAACACTGAAGCTTTCTTT.

The chain joins TRBV27 to TRBJ2-7, with TRBD2 as a possible D gene (7 bases). Germline loops: CDR1 MNHEY, CDR2 SMNVEV (reference sequence). This CDR3 region has 13 residues. V was pared by 4 bases and J by 6 bases, with 13 bases between. The CDR3: CASSSNREGEQYF. The CDR3 coding sequence is TGTGCCAGCAGTTCAAACAGGGAGGGCGAGCAGTACTTC.

The chain is built from TRBV4-3 and TRBJ2-7; the D gene could be TRBD1 or TRBD2 (6 bases each). The CDR3 runs to 14 residues. The V end lost 1 base, the J end lost 6 bases, and 13 bases lay between the germline ends. Germline CDR1 is LGHNA and CDR2 is YSLEER. The CDR3 region is CASSQARGPVEQYF. The CDR3 DNA follows: TGCGCCAGCAGCCAAGCCCGGGGGCCAGTCGAGCAGTACTTC.

V usage is TRBV25-1 and J usage is TRBJ1-1, with D perhaps TRBD1 (5 bases). Trimming left V 3 bases short and J 6 bases short, with 17 bases between. The CDR3 extends over 15 amino acids. Germline V lookup: CDR1 MGHDK, CDR2 SYGVNS. CDR3 DNA sequence: TGTGCCAGCAGTGACCTTGGGGCAGGGCCGTCTGAAGCTTTCTTT. This codes for CASSDLGAGPSEAFF.

V gene TRBV9 combines with J gene TRBJ2-5; D gene unclear. This CDR3 is built from 10 residues. Trimming cost V 0 bases and J 11 bases, with 5 bases left between them. Per germline, CDR1 SGDLS and CDR2 YYNGEE. The CDR3 region has the DNA TGTGCCAGCAGCGTAGTAAGGCAGTACTTC. Protein product: CASSVVRQYF.

The chain recombines TRBV30 with TRBJ1-1, with no clear D. Looked up from germline, CDR1 is GTSNPN and CDR2 is SVGIG (reference sequence). The V gene lost 1 base and the J gene lost 4 bases, with 16 bases spanning the gap. The CDR3 covers 15 residues. The CDR3 region is CAWSGPRYRRTEAFF. In nucleotides, the CDR3 is TGTGCCTGGAGTGGGCCCCGATACCGGCGCACTGAAGCTTTCTTT.

The chain recombines TRBV11-2 with TRBJ2-2; TRBD2 matches at 7 bases. Per germline, CDR1 SGHAT and CDR2 FQNNGV. The CDR3 has 15 amino acids. J was trimmed by 4 bases and V by 2 bases; bases with no gene match: 4. CDR3 protein: CASSLLPGGTGELFF. The DNA for the CDR3 is TGTGCCAGCAGCTTACTCCCGGGGGGCACCGGGGAGCTGTTTTTT.

The CDR3 sequence: CASSLSTQGNYTF. The DNA of the CDR3 is TGCGCCAGCAGCTTATCAACACAGGGTAACTACACCTTC. The V gene is TRBV5-1, the J gene TRBJ1-2; maybe TRBD1 (6 bases). CDR3 length equals 13 residues. The ends were cut back, 2 bases at V and 10 bases at J, with 15 bases in the middle. In germline, CDR1 is SGHRS, CDR2 YFSETQ.

There are a few counts of this clone. The chain combines TRBV5-8 with TRBJ2-3; D uncertain. The CDR3 runs 12 residues. CDR1 is SGHTS, CDR2 YDEGEE, per germline. Trimming removed 5 bases from V and 9 bases from J, with 13 bases in between. CDR3 amino acids: CASRVGVTTQYF. In nucleotides, the CDR3 is TGTGCCAGCAGAGTCGGTGTGACAACGCAGTATTTT.